The 7 T cell receptor beta chains given below trace back to one sample, sequenced in a study of cytomegalovirus exposure and HLA in healthy donors. The PCR employed 60 Vbeta primers together with 13 Jbeta primers. Method: immunoSEQ multiplex PCR; TCRdb's copy keeps in-frame clones and lacks some. Found here are around 150,000 clones, 60% to 80% of them singletons; the top ten hold around 3.4%. Source material: PBMCs. All receptors derive from a man aged 25 to 40 in good health and CMV-seropositive.

The genes are TRBV11-2 and TRBJ2-1; D is unclear. Trimming shortened V by 2 bases and J by 6 bases, and 5 bases separated the two germline ends. Looked up from germline, CDR1 is SGHAT and CDR2 is FQNNGV. This CDR3 contains 12 residues. CDR3 DNA sequence: TGTGCCAGCAGCTTAACGGGCAATGAGCAGTTCTTC. Amino acids: CASSLTGNEQFF.

The rearrangement uses TRBV18 and TRBJ1-1; D may be TRBD1 (5 bases). V was cut by 3 bases and J by 1 base, with 9 bases left in between. The CDR3 length is 14 residues. The germline V gene encodes CDR1 KGHSH and CDR2 LQKENI. CDR3 bases: TGTGCCAGCTCACCCCAGGGAACGAACACTGAAGCTTTCTTT. Translating gives CASSPQGTNTEAFF.

The rearrangement uses TRBV18 and TRBJ1-5; 8 nucleotides align to TRBD1. From germline, CDR1 is KGHSH and CDR2 LQKENI. With 3 bases clipped from V and 3 bases from J, the junction kept 4 bases outside the gene matches. This CDR3 has 15 amino acids. The CDR3, as DNA: TGTGCCAGCTCACCCCGACAGGGGAACAATCAGCCCCAGCATTTT. Residues: CASSPRQGNNQPQHF.

This chain links TRBV25-1 with TRBJ2-3; 12 bases align to TRBD2. Trimming at V came to 7 bases and at J to 6 bases, leaving 11 bases not matched to a gene. CDR1 and CDR2 from the germline V gene are MGHDK and SYGVNS. CDR3 size: 16 residues. CDR3 DNA sequence: TGTGCCAGCAAGCCGGGACTAGCGGGCCCGGGCGATACGCAGTATTTT. As protein: CASKPGLAGPGDTQYF. The entire variable domain, with the rest obtained from reference TRBV25-1 and TRBJ2-3, is as follows: EADIYQTPRYLVIGTGKKITLECSQTMGHDKMYWYQQDPGMELHLIHYSYGVNSTEKGDLSSESTVSRIRTEHFPLTLESARPSHTSQYLCASKPGLAGPGDTQYFGPGTRLTVL.

This chain connects TRBV5-4 to TRBJ1-1; TRBD1 aligns across 8 bases. The CDR3 covers 16 residues. Losses at the gene ends were 5 bases for V and 0 bases for J; bases not matched to a gene: 9. Germline CDR1 SGHNT, CDR2 YYREEE (reference sequence). The chain's CDR3 is CASSSRRDRLNTEAFF. The CDR3 coding sequence is TGTGCCAGCAGTAGTCGCAGGGACAGGTTGAACACTGAAGCTTTCTTT.

The count of this clone is one. Other nucleotide sequences in the sample specify the same CDR3. The V gene is TRBV7-3, the J gene TRBJ1-1; unclear D gene. Trimming removed 6 bases at V and 1 base at J, with 9 bases between. The CDR3 is 13 amino acids. CDR1 and CDR2 from the germline V gene are SGHTA and FQGTGA. The chain's CDR3 is CASSLAGNTEAFF. The CDR3 DNA is TGTGCCAGCAGTTTGGCGGGGAACACTGAAGCTTTCTTT.

This chain joins TRBV2 and TRBJ1-4; 8 nucleotides align to TRBD1. This CDR3 is built from 12 residues. V lost 10 bases and J lost 7; bases outside the gene matches: 5. In germline, CDR1 is SNHLY, CDR2 FYNNEI. The CDR3 is CATGQGGEKLFF. Written as DNA, the CDR3 is TGTGCCACCGGACAGGGCGGTGAAAAACTGTTTTTT.